This TCR beta chain comes out of a study of cytomegalovirus exposure and HLA in healthy donors. Across the whole study: Clustering assigned 70% to 85% of the roughly 420 genotyped donors to the Caucasian-associated ancestry cluster.

Comments on this clone: Its antigen is unknown. A junction end diverges from the germline sequence, so it may reflect a read error. The same CDR3 also results from other DNA sequences found in this sample.

Overall study findings and caveats: Donors belonging to an Asian-associated ancestry cluster reportedly showed fewer N-insertions in productive TCRs than the approximately 690-donor mean, according to what a later analysis found. A later analysis linked a missense DCLRE1C variant to TCR beta V- and J-gene trimming. TCR beta V segments were, for the most part, productive about 87% or about 30% of the time in an earlier analysis.

Use of 60 Vbeta and 13 Jbeta primers characterized the PCR. Generated by immunoSEQ multiplex PCR, the TCRdb table keeps only in-frame clones and is missing some. This table holds roughly 190,000 clones, about four fifths found once. This receptor was identified in a man aged 40-50 years in good health and CMV-seropositive. Sequencing was carried out using PBMCs.

This CDR3 reads CASSPDRGREKLFF. The DNA for the CDR3 is TGTGCCAGCAGCCCGGACAGGGGGCGCGAAAAACTGTTTTTT. The chain employs TRBV4-1 and TRBJ1-4, with TRBD1 matching 11 bases. The CDR3 consists of 14 residues. In germline, CDR1 is MGHRA, CDR2 YSYEKL.